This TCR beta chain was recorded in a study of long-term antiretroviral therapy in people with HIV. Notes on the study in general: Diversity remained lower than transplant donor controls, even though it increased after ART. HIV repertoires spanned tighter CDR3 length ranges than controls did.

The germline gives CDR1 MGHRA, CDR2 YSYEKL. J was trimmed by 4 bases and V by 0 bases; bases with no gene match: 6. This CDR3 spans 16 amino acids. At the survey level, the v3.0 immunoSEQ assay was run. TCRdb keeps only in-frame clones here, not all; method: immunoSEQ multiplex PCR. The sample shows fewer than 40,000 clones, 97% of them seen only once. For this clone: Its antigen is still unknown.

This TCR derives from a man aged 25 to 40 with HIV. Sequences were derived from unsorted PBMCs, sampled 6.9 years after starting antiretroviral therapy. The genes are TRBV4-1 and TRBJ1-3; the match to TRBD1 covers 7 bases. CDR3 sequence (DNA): TGCGCCAGCAGCCAAGAAAGGACCAGGGGGGGAAACACCATATATTTT. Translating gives CASSQERTRGGNTIYF.